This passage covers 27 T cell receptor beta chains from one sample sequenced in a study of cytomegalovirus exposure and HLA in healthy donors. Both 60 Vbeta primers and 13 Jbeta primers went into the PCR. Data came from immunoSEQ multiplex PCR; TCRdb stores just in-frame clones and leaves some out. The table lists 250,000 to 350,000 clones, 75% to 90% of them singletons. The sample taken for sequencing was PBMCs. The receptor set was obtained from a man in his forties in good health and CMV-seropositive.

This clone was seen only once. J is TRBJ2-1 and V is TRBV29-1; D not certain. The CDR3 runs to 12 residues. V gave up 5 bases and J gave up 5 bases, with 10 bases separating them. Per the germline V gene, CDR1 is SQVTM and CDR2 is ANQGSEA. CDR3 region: CSVLLIDNEQFF. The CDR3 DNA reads TGCAGCGTTCTCCTAATTGACAATGAGCAGTTCTTC.

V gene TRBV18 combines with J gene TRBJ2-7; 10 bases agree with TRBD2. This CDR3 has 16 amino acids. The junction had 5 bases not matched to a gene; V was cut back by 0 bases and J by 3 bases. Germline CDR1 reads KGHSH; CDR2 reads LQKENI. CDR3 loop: CASSPPRTSGLYEQYF. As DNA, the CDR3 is TGTGCCAGCTCACCACCCCGGACTAGCGGTCTCTACGAGCAGTACTTC.

CDR3 bases: TGTGCCTCCACCGGGGGCTCCTACGAGCAGTACTTC. Translation gives CASTGGSYEQYF. The genes are TRBV30 and TRBJ2-7, with D possibly TRBD2 on 6 matching bases. CDR1 and CDR2 (germline): GTSNPN, SVGIG (reference sequence). CDR3 length equals 12 residues. V was shortened by 7 bases and J by 0 bases, with 10 bases between the two germline ends.

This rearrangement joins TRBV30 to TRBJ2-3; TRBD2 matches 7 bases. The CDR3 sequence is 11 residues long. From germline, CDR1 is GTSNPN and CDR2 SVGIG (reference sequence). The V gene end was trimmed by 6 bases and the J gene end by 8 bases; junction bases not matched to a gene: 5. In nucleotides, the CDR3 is TGTGCCTGTCACGGCGGGGGTACGCAGTATTTT. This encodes CACHGGGTQYF.

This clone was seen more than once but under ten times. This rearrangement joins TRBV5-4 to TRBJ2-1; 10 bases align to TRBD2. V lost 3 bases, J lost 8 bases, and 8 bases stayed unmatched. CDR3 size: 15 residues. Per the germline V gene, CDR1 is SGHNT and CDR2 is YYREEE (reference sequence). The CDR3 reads CASSSGLAARYEQFF. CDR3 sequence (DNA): TGTGCCAGCAGCTCCGGACTAGCGGCGAGGTATGAGCAGTTCTTC.

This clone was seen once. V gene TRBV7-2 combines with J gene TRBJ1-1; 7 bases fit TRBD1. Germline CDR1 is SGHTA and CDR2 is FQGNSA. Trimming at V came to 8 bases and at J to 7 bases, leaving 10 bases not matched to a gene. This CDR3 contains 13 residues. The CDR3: CASRRDSRSEAFF. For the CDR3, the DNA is TGTGCCAGCCGCAGGGACAGTAGAAGTGAAGCTTTCTTT.

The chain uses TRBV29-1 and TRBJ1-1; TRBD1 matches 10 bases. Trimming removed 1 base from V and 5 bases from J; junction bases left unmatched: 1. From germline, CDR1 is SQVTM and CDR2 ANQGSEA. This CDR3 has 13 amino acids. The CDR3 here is CSVEGTGGTEAFF. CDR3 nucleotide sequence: TGCAGCGTTGAAGGGACAGGGGGGACTGAAGCTTTCTTT.

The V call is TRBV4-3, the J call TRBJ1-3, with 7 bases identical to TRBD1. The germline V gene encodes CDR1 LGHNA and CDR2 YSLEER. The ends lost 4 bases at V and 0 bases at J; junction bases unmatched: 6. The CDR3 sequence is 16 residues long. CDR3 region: CASSPDRSTSGNTIYF. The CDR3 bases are TGCGCCAGCAGCCCGGACAGGTCTACCTCTGGAAACACCATATATTTT.

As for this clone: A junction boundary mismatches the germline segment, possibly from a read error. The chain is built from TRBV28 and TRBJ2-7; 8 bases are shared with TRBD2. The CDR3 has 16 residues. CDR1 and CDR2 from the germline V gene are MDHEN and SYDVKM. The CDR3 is CASSLPLAGHSYERYF. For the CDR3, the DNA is TGTGCCAGCAGTTTACCTCTAGCGGGCCACTCCTACGAGCGGTACTTC.

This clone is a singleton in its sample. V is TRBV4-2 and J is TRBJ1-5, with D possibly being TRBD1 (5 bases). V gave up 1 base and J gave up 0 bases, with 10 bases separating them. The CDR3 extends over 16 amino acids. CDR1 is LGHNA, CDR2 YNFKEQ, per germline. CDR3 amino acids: CASSQVQVDSNQPQHF. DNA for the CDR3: TGTGCCAGCAGCCAAGTACAGGTAGATAGCAATCAGCCCCAGCATTTT.

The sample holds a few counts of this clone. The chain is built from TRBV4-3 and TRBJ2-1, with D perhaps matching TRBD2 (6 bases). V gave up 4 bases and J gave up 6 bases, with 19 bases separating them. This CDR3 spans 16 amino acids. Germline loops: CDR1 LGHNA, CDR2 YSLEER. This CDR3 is CASSLGLAEAANEQFF. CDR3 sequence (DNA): TGCGCCAGCAGCCTAGGGTTAGCGGAGGCGGCCAATGAGCAGTTCTTC.

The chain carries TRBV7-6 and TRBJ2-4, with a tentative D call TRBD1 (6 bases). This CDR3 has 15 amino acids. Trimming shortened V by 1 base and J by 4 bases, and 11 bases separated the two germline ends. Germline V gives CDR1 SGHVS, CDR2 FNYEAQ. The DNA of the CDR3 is TGTGCCAGCAGCTTAGGTCCAGGGGCTAAAAACATTCAGTACTTC. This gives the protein CASSLGPGAKNIQYF. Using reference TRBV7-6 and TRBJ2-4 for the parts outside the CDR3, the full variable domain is GAGVSQSPRYKVTKRGQDVALRCDPISGHVSLYWYRQALGQGPEFLTYFNYEAQQDKSGLPNDRFSAERPEGSISTLTIQRTEQRDSAMYRCASSLGPGAKNIQYFGAGTRLSVL.

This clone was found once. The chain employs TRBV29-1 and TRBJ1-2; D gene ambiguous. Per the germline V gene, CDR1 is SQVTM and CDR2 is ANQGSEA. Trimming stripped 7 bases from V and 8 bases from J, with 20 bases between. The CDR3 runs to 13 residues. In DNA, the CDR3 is TGCAGCGCTTCGCTCGGGTCAGTCGGCGGCTACACCTTC. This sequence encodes CSASLGSVGGYTF.

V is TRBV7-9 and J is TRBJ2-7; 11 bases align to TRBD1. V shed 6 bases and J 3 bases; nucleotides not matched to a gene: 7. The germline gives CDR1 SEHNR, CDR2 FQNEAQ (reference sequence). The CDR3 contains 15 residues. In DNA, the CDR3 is TGTGCCAGCAGTCCTCCGGGGACAGGGGGCTACGAGCAGTACTTC. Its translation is CASSPPGTGGYEQYF. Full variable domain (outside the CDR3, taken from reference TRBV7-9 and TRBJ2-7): DTGVSQNPRHKITKRGQNVTFRCDPISEHNRLYWYRQTLGQGPEFLTYFQNEAQLEKSRLLSDRFSAERPKGSFSTLEIQRTEQGDSAMYLCASSPPGTGGYEQYFGPGTRLTVT.

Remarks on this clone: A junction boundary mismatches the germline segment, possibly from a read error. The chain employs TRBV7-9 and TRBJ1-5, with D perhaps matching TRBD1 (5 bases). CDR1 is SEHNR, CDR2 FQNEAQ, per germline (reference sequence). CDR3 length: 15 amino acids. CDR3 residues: CSSSLETDWNQPQHF. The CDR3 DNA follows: TGTTCCAGCAGCTTAGAGACAGATTGGAATCAGCCCCAGCATTTT.

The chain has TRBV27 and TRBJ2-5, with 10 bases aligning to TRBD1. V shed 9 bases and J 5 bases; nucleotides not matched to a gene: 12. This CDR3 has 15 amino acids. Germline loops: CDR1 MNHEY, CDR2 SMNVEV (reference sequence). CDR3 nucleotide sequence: TGTGCCAGTCGTCCTACCCTGGACAGGGGGGAGACCCAGTACTTC. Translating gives CASRPTLDRGETQYF.

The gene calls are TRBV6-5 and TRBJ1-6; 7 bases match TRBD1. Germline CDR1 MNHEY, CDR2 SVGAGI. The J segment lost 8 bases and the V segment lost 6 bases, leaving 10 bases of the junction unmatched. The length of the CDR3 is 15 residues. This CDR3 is CASSSYRGADSPLHF. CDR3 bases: TGTGCCAGCAGCTCTTACAGGGGAGCGGATTCACCCCTCCACTTT.

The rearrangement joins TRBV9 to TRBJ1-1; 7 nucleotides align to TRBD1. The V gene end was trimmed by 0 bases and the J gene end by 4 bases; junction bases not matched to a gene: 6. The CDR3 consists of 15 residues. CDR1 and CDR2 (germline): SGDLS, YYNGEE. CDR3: CASSVAATGRTEAFF. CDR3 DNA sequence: TGTGCCAGCAGCGTAGCAGCGACAGGGCGCACTGAAGCTTTCTTT. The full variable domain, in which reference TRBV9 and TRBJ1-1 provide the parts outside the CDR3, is DSGVTQTPKHLITATGQRVTLRCSPRSGDLSVYWYQQSLDQGLQFLIQYYNGEERAKGNILERFSAQQFPDLHSELNLSSLELGDSALYFCASSVAATGRTEAFFGQGTRLTVV.

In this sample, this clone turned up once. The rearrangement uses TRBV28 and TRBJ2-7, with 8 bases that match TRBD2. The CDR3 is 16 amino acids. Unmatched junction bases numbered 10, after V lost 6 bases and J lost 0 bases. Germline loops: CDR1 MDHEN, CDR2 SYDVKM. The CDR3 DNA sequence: TGTGCCAGCAGCCCAGCCATCGGGGGGGCCTCCTACGAGCAGTACTTC. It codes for CASSPAIGGASYEQYF. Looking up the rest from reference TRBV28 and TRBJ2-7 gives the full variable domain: DVKVTQSSRYLVKRTGEKVFLECVQDMDHENMFWYRQDPGLGLRLIYFSYDVKMKEKGDIPEGYSVSREKKERFSLILESASTNQTSMYLCASSPAIGGASYEQYFGPGTRLTVT.

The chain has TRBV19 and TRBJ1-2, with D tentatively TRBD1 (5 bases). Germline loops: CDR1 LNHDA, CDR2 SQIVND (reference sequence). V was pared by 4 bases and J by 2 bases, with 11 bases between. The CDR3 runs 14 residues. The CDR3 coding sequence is TGTGCCAGTAGTACTGGGGCCGACAACTATGGCTACACCTTC. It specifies CASSTGADNYGYTF.

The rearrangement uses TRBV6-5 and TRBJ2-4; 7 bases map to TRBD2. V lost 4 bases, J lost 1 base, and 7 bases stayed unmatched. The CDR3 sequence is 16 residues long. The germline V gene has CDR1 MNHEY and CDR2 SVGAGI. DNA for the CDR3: TGTGCCAGCAGTTTAACCAGCGGGGTGGCCAAAAACATTCAGTACTTC. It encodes CASSLTSGVAKNIQYF.

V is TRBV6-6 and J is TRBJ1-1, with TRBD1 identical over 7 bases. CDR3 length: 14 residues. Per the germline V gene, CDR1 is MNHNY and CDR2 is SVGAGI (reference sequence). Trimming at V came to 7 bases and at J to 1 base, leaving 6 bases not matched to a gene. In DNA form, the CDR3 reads TGTGCCAGCAACATCGACAGGGCGAACACTGAAGCTTTCTTT. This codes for CASNIDRANTEAFF.

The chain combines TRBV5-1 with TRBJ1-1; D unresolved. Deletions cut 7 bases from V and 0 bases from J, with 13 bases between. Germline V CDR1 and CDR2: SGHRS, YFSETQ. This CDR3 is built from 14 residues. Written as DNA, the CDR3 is TGCGCCAGCCGGTTTACAGCAATGAACACTGAAGCTTTCTTT. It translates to CASRFTAMNTEAFF.

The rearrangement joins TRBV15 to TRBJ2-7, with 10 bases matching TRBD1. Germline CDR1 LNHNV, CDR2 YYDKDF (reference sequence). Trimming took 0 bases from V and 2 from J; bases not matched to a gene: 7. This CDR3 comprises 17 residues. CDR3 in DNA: TGTGCCACCAGCAGAGAACGGGGACAGGGGCGGACCTACGAGCAGTACTTC. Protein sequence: CATSRERGQGRTYEQYF.

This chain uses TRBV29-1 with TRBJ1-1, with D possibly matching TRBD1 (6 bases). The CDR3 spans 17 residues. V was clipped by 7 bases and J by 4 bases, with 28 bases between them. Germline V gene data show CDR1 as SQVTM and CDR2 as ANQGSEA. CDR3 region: CSAGERDTFIEGTEAFF. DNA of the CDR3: TGCAGCGCCGGCGAAAGGGACACTTTTATCGAGGGCACTGAAGCTTTCTTT.

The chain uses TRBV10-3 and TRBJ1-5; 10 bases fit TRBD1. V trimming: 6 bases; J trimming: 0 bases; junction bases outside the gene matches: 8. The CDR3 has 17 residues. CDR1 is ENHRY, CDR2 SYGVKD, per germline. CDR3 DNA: TGTGCCATCAGCCAGGGACAGGGGACGAATAGCAATCAGCCCCAGCATTTT. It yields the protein CAISQGQGTNSNQPQHF.

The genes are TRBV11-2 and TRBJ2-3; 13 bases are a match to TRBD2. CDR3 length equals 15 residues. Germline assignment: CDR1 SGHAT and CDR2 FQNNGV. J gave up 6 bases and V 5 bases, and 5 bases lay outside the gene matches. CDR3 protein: CASSRTSGRADTQYF. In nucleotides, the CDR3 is TGTGCCAGCAGCCGAACTAGCGGGAGGGCCGATACGCAGTATTTT.